A single sample is the source of the 32 T cell receptor beta chains below, sequenced in a study of STAT5B mutations in CD4+ large granular lymphocyte leukemia. The table came from immunoSEQ multiplex PCR; TCRdb's copy has only in-frame clones and leaves some out. The sample consists of 20,000 to 25,000 clones, over 70% of them appearing once. The sequenced sample consisted of CD4+ T cells from blood buffy coats. The receptors derive from a human donor in good health.

This chain uses TRBV18 with TRBJ2-3; D is uncertain. Deletions cut 4 bases from V and 6 bases from J, with 11 bases between. Germline lookup yields CDR1 KGHSH and CDR2 LQKENI. This CDR3 is 13 amino acids long. CDR3 bases: TGTGCCAGCTCACTAATCACCGTGGATACGCAGTATTTT. Protein product: CASSLITVDTQYF.

The chain employs TRBV6-5 and TRBJ1-1; D not resolved. CDR3 length: 13 amino acids. CDR1 and CDR2 from the germline V gene are MNHEY and SVGAGI. The V gene lost 6 bases and the J gene lost 3 bases, with 11 bases spanning the gap. CDR3 in DNA: TGTGCCAGCAGGGCGGGCGGGTACACTGAAGCTTTCTTT. It encodes CASRAGGYTEAFF.

This sequence joins TRBV7-9 and TRBJ2-6; D not resolved. Trimming took 2 bases from V and 3 from J, leaving 11 bases between them. This CDR3 is 16 amino acids long. The germline V gene has CDR1 SEHNR and CDR2 FQNEAQ (reference sequence). The CDR3 region has the DNA TGTGCCAGCAGCTTAAGTTTGGTAGGTGGGGCCAACGTCCTGACTTTC. The encoded protein is CASSLSLVGGANVLTF.

The J gene is TRBJ1-2, the V gene TRBV5-6, with 7 bases aligning to TRBD1. Trimming at V came to 2 bases and at J to 3 bases, leaving 1 base not matched to a gene. Germline V gene sequence: CDR1 SGHDT, CDR2 YYEEEE. The CDR3 has 13 amino acids. The CDR3 coding sequence is TGTGCCAGCAGCTTTCAGGGGGACTATGGCTACACCTTC. Translating it yields CASSFQGDYGYTF.

The V call is TRBV28, the J call TRBJ2-3, with TRBD1 identical over 9 bases. Germline V lookup: CDR1 MDHEN, CDR2 SYDVKM. The trim removed 7 bases at V and 4 bases at J, leaving 3 bases unmatched. The CDR3 runs to 13 residues. The CDR3 region is CASTGQGPDTQYF. CDR3 in DNA: TGTGCCAGCACTGGACAGGGGCCAGATACGCAGTATTTT.

The chain employs TRBV25-1 and TRBJ1-4; 7 bases fit TRBD1. Germline lookup yields CDR1 MGHDK and CDR2 SYGVNS. The CDR3 consists of 15 residues. J lost 5 bases, V lost 3 bases, and 6 bases had no gene match. DNA of the CDR3: TGTGCCAGCAGTGATATGACAGGGATGAATGAAAAACTGTTTTTT. Its protein product is CASSDMTGMNEKLFF.

This sequence joins TRBV4-1 and TRBJ2-2; 12 bases line up with TRBD2. V dropped 5 bases and J dropped 7; count of bases not matched to a gene: 14. This CDR3 has 18 amino acids. Germline CDR1 is MGHRA and CDR2 is YSYEKL. The CDR3 DNA sequence: TGCGCCAGCAGCTCAAGCCCTACTAGCGGGAGGACTAGCGGGGAGCTGTTTTTT. It encodes CASSSSPTSGRTSGELFF.

The rearrangement links TRBV6-5 to TRBJ2-7; 9 nucleotides agree with TRBD1. From germline, CDR1 is MNHEY and CDR2 SVGAGI. V shed 4 bases, J shed 1 base, and the junction held 5 bases outside the gene matches. CDR3 length: 15 amino acids. The CDR3 bases are TGTGCCAGCAGTTTGACAGGGGGTGATTCCTACGAGCAGTACTTC. This translates into CASSLTGGDSYEQYF.

V gene TRBV6-1 combines with J gene TRBJ1-1, with D perhaps TRBD1 (5 bases). CDR1 is MNHNS, CDR2 SASEGT, per germline. Trimming pared 8 bases from V and 5 bases from J, leaving 18 bases between. CDR3 size: 14 residues. For the CDR3, the DNA is TGTGCCAGCCGGGTCGGGACCCGAACAACTGAAGCTTTCTTT. Residues: CASRVGTRTTEAFF.

The rearrangement links TRBV7-2 to TRBJ2-7; D is unresolved. Trimming left V 5 bases short and J 2 bases short, with 4 bases between. Germline CDR1 and CDR2: SGHTA and FQGNSA. This CDR3 is 11 amino acids long. CDR3 amino acids: CASSPAYEQYF. The CDR3 nucleotides read TGTGCCAGCAGCCCAGCCTACGAGCAGTACTTC. The full variable domain, completed using reference TRBV7-2 and TRBJ2-7, is GAGVSQSPSNKVTEKGKDVELRCDPISGHTALYWYRQSLGQGLEFLIYFQGNSAPDKSGLPSDRFSAERTGGSVSTLTIQRTQQEDSAVYLCASSPAYEQYFGPGTRLTVT.

The chain uses TRBV19 and TRBJ2-5, with 10 bases that match TRBD2. J gave up 0 bases and V 6 bases, and 10 bases lay outside the gene matches. This CDR3 has 17 residues. Germline assignment: CDR1 LNHDA and CDR2 SQIVND (reference sequence). The CDR3 is CASSFSSGRTHQETQYF. The CDR3 nucleotides are TGTGCCAGTAGCTTTAGTAGCGGGAGGACACACCAAGAGACCCAGTACTTC.

The chain joins TRBV25-1 to TRBJ2-5, with TRBD2 as a possible D gene (6 bases). V was shortened by 2 bases and J by 4 bases, with 14 bases between the two germline ends. Germline lookup yields CDR1 MGHDK and CDR2 SYGVNS. This CDR3 region has 15 residues. The CDR3 loop reads CASSESGGVRETQYF. DNA of the CDR3: TGTGCCAGCAGTGAAAGCGGAGGGGTGCGAGAGACCCAGTACTTC.

This clone appeared a single time. The V and J genes are TRBV7-2 and TRBJ2-5, with D possibly matching TRBD2 (5 bases). Germline CDR1 reads SGHTA; CDR2 reads FQGNSA. The CDR3 runs 14 residues. The ends were cut back, 10 bases at V and 5 bases at J, with 20 bases in the middle. The CDR3 loop reads CATSQRAVRETQYF. CDR3 DNA sequence: TGTGCCACATCACAGAGGGCGGTTCGGGAGACCCAGTACTTC.

This clone has just a few counts. The rearrangement links TRBV5-5 to TRBJ2-7; 10 nucleotides line up with TRBD1. J gave up 3 bases and V 3 bases, and 6 bases lay outside the gene matches. CDR3 size: 15 residues. Germline V gene lookup returns CDR1 SGHKS and CDR2 YYEKEE (reference sequence). The CDR3: CASSSTGGMDYEQYF. CDR3 DNA sequence: TGTGCCAGCAGCTCGACAGGGGGCATGGACTACGAGCAGTACTTC.

The V call is TRBV27, the J call TRBJ1-1, with 9 bases that match TRBD1. From germline, CDR1 is MNHEY and CDR2 SMNVEV (reference sequence). J lost 5 bases, V lost 5 bases, and 12 bases had no gene match. The CDR3 length is 16 residues. CDR3 protein: CASSPLETGGRTEAFF. CDR3 bases: TGTGCCAGCAGTCCGCTCGAGACAGGGGGAAGAACTGAAGCTTTCTTT.

The rearrangement joins TRBV30 to TRBJ2-3; 13 bases fit TRBD2. The CDR3 is made up of 14 amino acids. The ends lost 3 bases at V and 4 bases at J; junction bases unmatched: 1. Germline V CDR1 and CDR2: GTSNPN, SVGIG (reference sequence). The CDR3 DNA sequence: TGTGCCTGGAGACTAGCGGGAGGGCCAGATACGCAGTATTTT. This encodes CAWRLAGGPDTQYF.

This chain uses TRBV7-9 with TRBJ2-5; perhaps D is TRBD1 or TRBD2 (5 bases each). Trimming took off 4 bases at V and 3 bases at J, with 18 bases between the two ends. CDR1 SEHNR and CDR2 FQNEAQ come from the germline V gene (reference sequence). The CDR3 runs to 16 residues. DNA for the CDR3: TGTGCCAGCAGCTCCTCCGGGATGGGGACCAAAGAGACCCAGTACTTC. It specifies CASSSSGMGTKETQYF.

The genes are TRBV29-1 and TRBJ1-1; possibly TRBD1 for D (5 bases). The CDR3 extends over 11 amino acids. Germline CDR1 reads SQVTM; CDR2 reads ANQGSEA. The ends were cut back, 5 bases at V and 1 base at J, with 5 bases in the middle. CDR3 in amino acids: CSVRGNTEAFF. In DNA, the CDR3 is TGCAGCGTTAGGGGGAACACTGAAGCTTTCTTT.

The chain combines TRBV10-1 with TRBJ2-3; 7 nucleotides line up with TRBD2. The CDR3 has 17 residues. J lost 1 base, V lost 0 bases, and 7 bases had no gene match. Germline V gene lookup returns CDR1 WNHNN and CDR2 SYGVQD (reference sequence). The CDR3 DNA is TGCGCCAGCAGTGAGTCCCCTCTGGGGGGGGGCACAGATACGCAGTATTTT. This encodes CASSESPLGGGTDTQYF.

This clone was seen more than once but under ten times. The V call is TRBV2, the J call TRBJ2-7; weak D call: TRBD2 (5 bases). The CDR3 has 13 amino acids. Trimming removed 10 bases at V and 3 bases at J, with 16 bases between. CDR1 is SNHLY and CDR2 is FYNNEI in the germline V gene. CDR3 coding DNA: TGTGCCACCGCCGGGGTTTCGATCTACGAGCAGTACTTC. Translation: CATAGVSIYEQYF.

This clone was counted between two and nine times. The CDR3 coding sequence is TGCGCCAGCAGCCAAGGGGTCTCAGGGGTGCGTCAGCCCCAGCATTTT. Its protein is CASSQGVSGVRQPQHF. The chain carries TRBV4-1 and TRBJ1-5; tentative D call: TRBD1 (6 bases). The CDR3 sequence is 16 residues long. V lost 1 base, J lost 6 bases, and 16 bases lay in between. Germline CDR1 MGHRA, CDR2 YSYEKL.

The genes are TRBV2 and TRBJ2-7; TRBD1 matches 9 bases. The V segment lost 6 bases and the J segment 7 bases; nucleotides outside the gene matches: 7. Germline V gives CDR1 SNHLY, CDR2 FYNNEI. The CDR3 spans 13 residues. CDR3 protein: CASSGDRAREQYF. Here the CDR3 DNA reads TGTGCCAGCAGCGGGGACAGGGCTAGGGAGCAGTACTTC.

The sample holds one count of this clone. The V gene is TRBV7-9, the J gene TRBJ1-2; D call uncertain. CDR1 and CDR2 (germline): SEHNR, FQNEAQ (reference sequence). V was cut by 5 bases and J by 8 bases, with 18 bases left in between. This CDR3 spans 14 amino acids. The CDR3 protein is CASSQPGGSQGYTF. DNA of the CDR3: TGTGCCAGCAGCCAACCGGGAGGGTCACAAGGCTACACCTTC.

The genes are TRBV4-1 and TRBJ2-1; 10 bases line up with TRBD2. The germline CDR1 and CDR2 sequences are MGHRA and YSYEKL. The CDR3 has 18 amino acids. The J segment lost 7 bases and the V segment lost 1 base, leaving 13 bases of the junction unmatched. The CDR3 nucleotides read TGCGCCAGCAGCCAAGGGGGGCAAGGGGCTAGCGGGAGAAATGAGCAGTTCTTC. Amino acids: CASSQGGQGASGRNEQFF.

V gene TRBV5-4 combines with J gene TRBJ2-3, with 10 bases lining up with TRBD2. Germline CDR1 is SGHNT and CDR2 is YYREEE (reference sequence). This CDR3 has 16 amino acids. The V segment lost 3 bases and the J segment 4 bases; nucleotides outside the gene matches: 8. In DNA, the CDR3 is TGTGCCAGCAGCTCGAGAGAAGCGGGAGGGGCAGATACGCAGTATTTT. The encoded protein is CASSSREAGGADTQYF.

This clone showed up just once. The V and J genes are TRBV6-5 and TRBJ2-6, with 10 bases lining up with TRBD1. This CDR3 spans 15 amino acids. Germline V gene lookup returns CDR1 MNHEY and CDR2 SVGAGI. V trimming: 6 bases; J trimming: 2 bases; junction bases outside the gene matches: 1. The CDR3 spells CASRGQGAGANVLTF. For the CDR3, the DNA is TGTGCCAGCAGAGGACAGGGGGCTGGGGCCAACGTCCTGACTTTC.

This chain connects TRBV28 to TRBJ2-1; D is undetermined. The V end was cut by 5 bases, the J end by 7 bases, with 18 bases between. The CDR3 is 15 amino acids. Germline lookup yields CDR1 MDHEN and CDR2 SYDVKM. The CDR3 DNA reads TGTGCCAGCAGTCTCATGGGTCCCGGTAAGAATGAGCAGTTCTTC. This encodes CASSLMGPGKNEQFF. The variable domain in full, with the rest retrieved from reference TRBV28 and TRBJ2-1, is DVKVTQSSRYLVKRTGEKVFLECVQDMDHENMFWYRQDPGLGLRLIYFSYDVKMKEKGDIPEGYSVSREKKERFSLILESASTNQTSMYLCASSLMGPGKNEQFFGPGTRLTVL.

The chain employs TRBV5-4 and TRBJ2-3; maybe TRBD2 (6 bases). Trimming pared 0 bases from V and 0 bases from J, leaving 20 bases between. This CDR3 contains 19 residues. Germline V lookup: CDR1 SGHNT, CDR2 YYREEE (reference sequence). CDR3 DNA: TGTGCCAGCAGCTTGGGGTCGGGACTGTGGAAATCTAGCACAGATACGCAGTATTTT. Translation gives CASSLGSGLWKSSTDTQYF.

This chain uses TRBV11-2 with TRBJ2-7, with 10 bases matching TRBD2. Per the germline V gene, CDR1 is SGHAT and CDR2 is FQNNGV. The ends lost 5 bases at V and 3 bases at J; junction bases unmatched: 13. The CDR3 totals 17 residues. CDR3 in DNA: TGTGCCAGCAGCCGGCTTACCCTAGCGGGAGCGGTCTACGAGCAGTACTTC. Translation: CASSRLTLAGAVYEQYF.

The chain links TRBV30 to TRBJ2-2; 11 bases align to TRBD2. CDR3 length: 15 residues. Germline V gene sequence: CDR1 GTSNPN, CDR2 SVGIG (reference sequence). J gave up 4 bases and V 5 bases, and 6 bases lay outside the gene matches. The CDR3 reads CAWDGTSGSTGELFF. CDR3 bases: TGTGCCTGGGATGGGACTAGCGGTTCCACCGGGGAGCTGTTTTTT.

The gene calls are TRBV10-3 and TRBJ2-1, with D unresolved. Trimming pared 2 bases from V and 3 bases from J, leaving 2 bases between. Germline V gene sequence: CDR1 ENHRY, CDR2 SYGVKD. The CDR3 has 12 amino acids. CDR3 sequence reads: CAISEHYNEQFF. In nucleotides, the CDR3 is TGTGCCATCAGTGAGCACTACAATGAGCAGTTCTTC.

The rearrangement links TRBV28 to TRBJ2-7; 8 bases map to TRBD2. Germline V lookup: CDR1 MDHEN, CDR2 SYDVKM. V was clipped by 11 bases and J by 0 bases; unmatched bases: 6. This CDR3 spans 13 amino acids. The CDR3, as DNA: TGTGCCCTCACGGGGGGGAGCTCCTACGAGCAGTACTTC. This encodes CALTGGSSYEQYF.